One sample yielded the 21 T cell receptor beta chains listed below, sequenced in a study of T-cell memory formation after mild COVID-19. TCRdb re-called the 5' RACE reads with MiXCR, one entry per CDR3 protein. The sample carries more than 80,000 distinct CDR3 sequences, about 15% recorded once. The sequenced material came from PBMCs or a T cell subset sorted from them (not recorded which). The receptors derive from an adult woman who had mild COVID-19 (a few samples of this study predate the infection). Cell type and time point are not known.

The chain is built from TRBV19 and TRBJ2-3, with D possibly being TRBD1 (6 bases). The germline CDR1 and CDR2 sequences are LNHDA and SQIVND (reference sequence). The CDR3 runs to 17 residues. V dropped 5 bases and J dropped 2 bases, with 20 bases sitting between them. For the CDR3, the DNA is TGTGCCAGTAGTTGGACTCTGACAGGAGGAATCACAGATACGCAGTATTTT. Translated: CASSWTLTGGITDTQYF.

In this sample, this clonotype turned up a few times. CDR3 in amino acids: CASSFDEGISYEQYF. The CDR3 coding sequence is TGTGCCAGCAGTTTCGACGAAGGCATATCCTACGAGCAGTACTTC. V gene TRBV12-3 or TRBV12-4 combines with J gene TRBJ2-7, with unresolved D. This CDR3 has 15 amino acids. V lost 3 bases to trimming and J lost 1 base, with 13 bases between them.

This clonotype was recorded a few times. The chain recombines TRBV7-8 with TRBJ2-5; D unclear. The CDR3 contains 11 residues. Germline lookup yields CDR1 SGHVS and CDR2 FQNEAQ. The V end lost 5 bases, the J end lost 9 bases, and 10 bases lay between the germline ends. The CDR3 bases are TGTGCCAGCAGCCCTCTCCCGGCCCAGTACTTC. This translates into CASSPLPAQYF.

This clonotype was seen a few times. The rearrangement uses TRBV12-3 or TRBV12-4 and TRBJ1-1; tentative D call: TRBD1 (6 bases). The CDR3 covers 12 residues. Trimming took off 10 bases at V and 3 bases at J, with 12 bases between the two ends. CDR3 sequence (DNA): TGTGCCATTAAAGGGGGATACACTGAAGCTTTCTTT. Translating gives CAIKGGYTEAFF.

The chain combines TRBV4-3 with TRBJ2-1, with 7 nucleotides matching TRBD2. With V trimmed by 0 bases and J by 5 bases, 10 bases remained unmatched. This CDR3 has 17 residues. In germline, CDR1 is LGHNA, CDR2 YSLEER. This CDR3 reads CASSQDAIAGVDNEQFF. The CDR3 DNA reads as TGCGCCAGCAGCCAAGACGCCATCGCGGGAGTGGACAATGAGCAGTTCTTC.

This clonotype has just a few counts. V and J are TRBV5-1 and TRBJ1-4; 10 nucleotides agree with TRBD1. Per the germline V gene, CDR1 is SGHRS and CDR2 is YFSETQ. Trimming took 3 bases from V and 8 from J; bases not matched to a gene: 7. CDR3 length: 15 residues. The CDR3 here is CASSSGTGEGEKLFF. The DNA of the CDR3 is TGCGCCAGCAGCTCCGGGACAGGGGAGGGCGAAAAACTGTTTTTT.

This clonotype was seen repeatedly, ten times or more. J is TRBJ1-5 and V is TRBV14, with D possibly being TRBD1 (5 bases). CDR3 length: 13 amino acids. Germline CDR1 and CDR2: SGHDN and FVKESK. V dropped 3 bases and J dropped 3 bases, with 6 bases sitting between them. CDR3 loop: CASSQGPNQPQHF. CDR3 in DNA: TGTGCCAGCAGCCAGGGACCCAATCAGCCCCAGCATTTT.

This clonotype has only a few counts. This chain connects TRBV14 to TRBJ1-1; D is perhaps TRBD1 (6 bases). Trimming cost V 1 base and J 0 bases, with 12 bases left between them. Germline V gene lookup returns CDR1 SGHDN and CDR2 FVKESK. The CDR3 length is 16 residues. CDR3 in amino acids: CASSQVLGQMNTEAFF. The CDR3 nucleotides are TGTGCCAGCAGCCAAGTCCTAGGACAGATGAACACTGAAGCTTTCTTT. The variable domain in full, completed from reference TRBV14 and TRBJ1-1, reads EAGVTQFPSHSVIEKGQTVTLRCDPISGHDNLYWYRRVMGKEIKFLLHFVKESKQDESGMPNNRFLAERTGGTYSTLKVQPAELEDSGVYFCASSQVLGQMNTEAFFGQGTRLTVV.

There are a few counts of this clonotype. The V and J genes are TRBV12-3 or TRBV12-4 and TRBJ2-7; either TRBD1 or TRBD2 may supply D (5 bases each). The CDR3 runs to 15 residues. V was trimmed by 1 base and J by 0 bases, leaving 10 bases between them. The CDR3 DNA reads TGTGCCAGCAGTTTAGAGGGACCTACCTCCTACGAGCAGTACTTC. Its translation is CASSLEGPTSYEQYF.

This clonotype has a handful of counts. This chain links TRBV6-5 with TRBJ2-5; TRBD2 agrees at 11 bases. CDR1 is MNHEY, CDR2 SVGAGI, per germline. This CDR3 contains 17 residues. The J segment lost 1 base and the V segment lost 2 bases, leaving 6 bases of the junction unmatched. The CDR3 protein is CASSYPTSGSPQETQYF. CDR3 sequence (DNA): TGTGCCAGCAGTTACCCTACTAGCGGGAGCCCCCAAGAGACCCAGTACTTC.

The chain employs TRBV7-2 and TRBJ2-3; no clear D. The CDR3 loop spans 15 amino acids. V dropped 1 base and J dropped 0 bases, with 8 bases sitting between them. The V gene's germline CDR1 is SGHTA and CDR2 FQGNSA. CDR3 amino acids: CASSLGDASTDTQYF. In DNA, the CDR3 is TGTGCCAGCAGCTTAGGGGATGCTAGCACAGATACGCAGTATTTT.

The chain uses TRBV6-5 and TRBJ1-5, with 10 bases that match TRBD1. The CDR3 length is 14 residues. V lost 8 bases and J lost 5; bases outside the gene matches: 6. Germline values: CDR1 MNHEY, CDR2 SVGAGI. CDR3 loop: CASWTGGFYQPQHF. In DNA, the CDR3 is TGTGCCAGCTGGACAGGGGGGTTCTATCAGCCCCAGCATTTT.

CDR3 sequence (DNA): TGTGCCAGCCAACCCCCGGGGGGTGTGAACATTCAGTACTTC. The encoded protein is CASQPPGGVNIQYF. The J gene is TRBJ2-4, the V gene TRBV2; TRBD2 aligns across 7 bases. The ends lost 8 bases at V and 7 bases at J; junction bases unmatched: 11. The CDR3 has 14 residues. CDR1 is SNHLY and CDR2 is FYNNEI in the germline V gene.

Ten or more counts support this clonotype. This chain's CDR3 is CASSHDSTYEQYF. The CDR3 bases are TGTGCCAGCAGTCATGACAGTACCTACGAGCAGTACTTC. The V call is TRBV7-3, the J call TRBJ2-7, with D maybe TRBD1 (5 bases). There are 13 residues in the CDR3. V lost 6 bases, J lost 2 bases, and 11 bases lay in between. Germline values: CDR1 SGHTA, CDR2 FQGTGA.

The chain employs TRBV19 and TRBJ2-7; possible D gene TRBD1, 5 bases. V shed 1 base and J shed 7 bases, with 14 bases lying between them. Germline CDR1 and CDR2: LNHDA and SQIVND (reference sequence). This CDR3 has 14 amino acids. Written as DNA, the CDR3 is TGTGCCAGTAGTATAGCTACAGGCCCCGGGGAGCAGTACTTC. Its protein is CASSIATGPGEQYF.

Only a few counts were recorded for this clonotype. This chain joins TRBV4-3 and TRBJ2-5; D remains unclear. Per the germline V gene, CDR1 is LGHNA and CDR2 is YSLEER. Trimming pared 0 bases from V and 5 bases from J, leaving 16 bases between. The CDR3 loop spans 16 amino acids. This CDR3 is CASSQDLWATRETQYF. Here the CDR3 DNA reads TGCGCCAGCAGCCAAGATCTGTGGGCCACGAGGGAGACCCAGTACTTC.

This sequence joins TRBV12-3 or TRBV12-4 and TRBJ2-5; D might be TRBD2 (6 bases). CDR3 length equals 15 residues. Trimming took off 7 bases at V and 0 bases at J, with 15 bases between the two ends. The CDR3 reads CASTLAGQNQETQYF. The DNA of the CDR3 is TGTGCCAGCACTCTCGCGGGGCAAAACCAAGAGACCCAGTACTTC.

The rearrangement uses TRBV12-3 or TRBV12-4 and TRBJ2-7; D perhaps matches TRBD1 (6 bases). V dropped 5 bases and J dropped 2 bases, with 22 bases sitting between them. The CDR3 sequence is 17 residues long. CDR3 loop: CASSLLLVQGSTYEQYF. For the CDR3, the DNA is TGTGCCAGCAGTCTACTGCTGGTACAGGGTAGTACCTACGAGCAGTACTTC.

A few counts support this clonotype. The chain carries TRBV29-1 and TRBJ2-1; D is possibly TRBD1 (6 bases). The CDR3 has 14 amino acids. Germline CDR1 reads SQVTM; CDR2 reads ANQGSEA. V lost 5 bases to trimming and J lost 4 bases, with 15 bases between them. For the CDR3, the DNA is TGCAGCGTTCGGACAGTTTTTCCTTACAATGAGCAGTTCTTC. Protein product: CSVRTVFPYNEQFF.

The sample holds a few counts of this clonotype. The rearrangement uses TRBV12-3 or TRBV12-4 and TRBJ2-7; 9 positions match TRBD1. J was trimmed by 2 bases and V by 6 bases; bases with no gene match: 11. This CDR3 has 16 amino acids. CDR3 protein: CASSPPQGARTYEQYF. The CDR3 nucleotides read TGTGCCAGCAGCCCCCCACAGGGGGCGCGGACCTACGAGCAGTACTTC.

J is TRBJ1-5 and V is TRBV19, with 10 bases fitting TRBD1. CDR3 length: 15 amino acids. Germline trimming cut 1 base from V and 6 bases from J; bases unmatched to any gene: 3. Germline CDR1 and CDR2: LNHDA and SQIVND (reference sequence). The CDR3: CASSIGQGAGQPQHF. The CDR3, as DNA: TGTGCCAGTAGTATAGGACAGGGGGCAGGTCAGCCCCAGCATTTT.